The rows below give T cell receptor beta chains drawn from one sample of a study of long-term antiretroviral therapy in people with HIV. Repertoires were generated with immunoSEQ multiplex PCR, while TCRdb's copy carries only in-frame clones and drops some. There are 25,000 to 30,000 clones in the sample; around four fifths occur only once, and 13% to 15% lies in the top ten. The material was unsorted PBMCs, obtained 2.9 years after starting antiretroviral therapy. These receptors came from a man over 45 with HIV. CDR3s include the opening cysteine and the closing phenylalanine or tryptophan. Each record gives: J gene, D gene, clone size, V gene, CDR3 protein, CDR3 DNA. D genes are given only for firm matches. Some rows have no size entry. The others give once, few or many, or a class for an expanded clone.

j_call: TRBJ1-1; d_call: TRBD1; clone_size: -; v_call: TRBV27; cdr3_aa: CASSFRTGTLGTEAFF; cdr3_nt: TGTGCCAGCAGTTTTAGGACAGGTACGCTCGGCACTGAAGCTTTCTTT
j_call: TRBJ2-3; d_call: TRBD2; clone_size: -; v_call: TRBV7-9; cdr3_aa: CASSFSGDESDTQYF; cdr3_nt: TGTGCCAGCAGCTTTAGCGGGGACGAGAGTGATACGCAGTATTTT
j_call: TRBJ2-7; d_call: TRBD1; clone_size: -; v_call: TRBV29-1; cdr3_aa: CSVRGFPGQGGNEQYF; cdr3_nt: TGCAGCGTCCGTGGCTTTCCGGGACAGGGAGGCAACGAGCAGTACTTC
j_call: TRBJ2-1; d_call: -; clone_size: -; v_call: TRBV14; cdr3_aa: CASSQGFFSYNEQFF; cdr3_nt: TGTGCCAGCAGCCAAGGCTTTTTCTCCTACAATGAGCAGTTCTTC
j_call: TRBJ2-1; d_call: TRBD1; clone_size: few; v_call: TRBV11-2; cdr3_aa: CASSYGQGMYNEQFF; cdr3_nt: TGTGCCAGCAGCTATGGACAGGGTATGTACAATGAGCAGTTCTTC
j_call: TRBJ2-3; d_call: -; clone_size: once; v_call: TRBV13; cdr3_aa: CASCRRQSLTDTQYF; cdr3_nt: TGTGCCAGCTGTAGGCGACAGTCTCTGACAGATACGCAGTATTTT
j_call: TRBJ1-5; d_call: TRBD1; clone_size: -; v_call: TRBV7-8; cdr3_aa: CASSQQGTGQPQHF; cdr3_nt: TGTGCCAGCAGCCAACAGGGGACGGGGCAGCCCCAGCATTTT
j_call: TRBJ2-1; d_call: TRBD2; clone_size: -; v_call: TRBV28; cdr3_aa: CASSDGGGTPYNEQFF; cdr3_nt: TGTGCCAGCAGCGATGGCGGGGGGACACCCTACAATGAGCAGTTCTTC
j_call: TRBJ1-1; d_call: -; clone_size: -; v_call: TRBV11-1; cdr3_aa: CASSPQTSNNDQPIEAFF; cdr3_nt: TGTGCCAGCAGCCCTCAAACTTCTAACAATGATCAACCCATCGAAGCTTTCTTT
j_call: TRBJ1-2; d_call: -; clone_size: few; v_call: TRBV28; cdr3_aa: CASSLIGRYGYTF; cdr3_nt: TGTGCCAGCAGTTTAATTGGGAGATATGGCTACACCTTC
j_call: TRBJ1-2; d_call: TRBD1; clone_size: -; v_call: TRBV10-3; cdr3_aa: CAISPTGLTPNYGYTF; cdr3_nt: TGTGCCATCAGCCCGACAGGGCTGACGCCTAACTATGGCTACACCTTC
j_call: TRBJ2-5; d_call: TRBD1; clone_size: -; v_call: TRBV11-3; cdr3_aa: CASSHGTEETQYF; cdr3_nt: TGTGCCAGCAGCCACGGGACAGAAGAGACCCAGTACTTC
j_call: TRBJ1-1; d_call: -; clone_size: -; v_call: TRBV15; cdr3_aa: CATSSRGMNTEAFF; cdr3_nt: TGTGCCACCAGCAGCAGGGGCATGAACACTGAAGCTTTCTTT
j_call: TRBJ1-1; d_call: -; clone_size: -; v_call: TRBV19; cdr3_aa: CASSIASYVVNTEAFF; cdr3_nt: TGTGCCAGTAGTATCGCCTCGTACGTCGTGAACACTGAAGCTTTCTTT
j_call: TRBJ2-7; d_call: -; clone_size: few; v_call: TRBV5-4; cdr3_aa: CASSLGPRGEQYF; cdr3_nt: TGTGCCAGCAGCCTGGGACCGCGTGGCGAGCAGTACTTC
j_call: TRBJ1-2; d_call: TRBD1; clone_size: -; v_call: TRBV4-1; cdr3_aa: CASSPGGGSEYGYTF; cdr3_nt: TGCGCCAGCAGTCCAGGGGGGGGGAGTGAATATGGCTACACCTTC
j_call: TRBJ1-2; d_call: TRBD1; clone_size: -; v_call: TRBV13; cdr3_aa: CASSLTPDRGRLRSNPPPNYGYTF; cdr3_nt: TGTGCCAGCAGCTTAACCCCGGACAGGGGGCGCCTCCGATCCAATCCCCCTCCTAACTATGGCTACACCTTC
j_call: TRBJ1-2; d_call: -; clone_size: -; v_call: TRBV28; cdr3_aa: CASSLGRSNYGYTF; cdr3_nt: TGTGCCAGCAGTTTAGGGCGGTCTAACTATGGCTACACCTTC
j_call: TRBJ2-2; d_call: TRBD1; clone_size: -; v_call: TRBV27; cdr3_aa: CASKPQGARLGTGELFF; cdr3_nt: TGTGCCAGCAAACCTCAGGGGGCGCGTCTGGGTACCGGGGAGCTGTTTTTT
j_call: TRBJ1-1; d_call: -; clone_size: -; v_call: TRBV5-1; cdr3_aa: CASTPGDLNTEAFF; cdr3_nt: TGCGCCAGCACCCCAGGGGATTTGAACACTGAAGCTTTCTTT
j_call: TRBJ2-1; d_call: TRBD1; clone_size: -; v_call: TRBV10-1; cdr3_aa: CASSELDRLGGEQFF; cdr3_nt: TGCGCCAGCAGTGAGCTGGACAGGTTAGGTGGTGAGCAGTTCTTC
j_call: TRBJ2-3; d_call: -; clone_size: -; v_call: TRBV29-1; cdr3_aa: CSVEWPEFPRLDTQYF; cdr3_nt: TGCAGCGTTGAATGGCCAGAGTTTCCCCGATTAGATACGCAGTATTTT
j_call: TRBJ2-3; d_call: -; clone_size: once; v_call: TRBV10-3; cdr3_aa: CAISEFTKTDTQYF; cdr3_nt: TGTGCCATCAGTGAGTTCACGAAAACAGATACGCAGTATTTT
j_call: TRBJ2-3; d_call: TRBD2; clone_size: -; v_call: TRBV6-5; cdr3_aa: CASSYGGGTDTQYF; cdr3_nt: TGTGCCAGCAGTTACGGCGGGGGAACAGATACGCAGTATTTT
j_call: TRBJ1-2; d_call: -; clone_size: -; v_call: TRBV9; cdr3_aa: CASSVDGGIYGYTF; cdr3_nt: TGTGCCAGCAGCGTAGATGGGGGGATCTATGGCTACACCTTC
j_call: TRBJ2-7; d_call: -; clone_size: few; v_call: TRBV7-9; cdr3_aa: CASSHSQGAPYEQYF; cdr3_nt: TGTGCCAGCAGCCACAGCCAGGGCGCCCCCTACGAGCAGTACTTC
j_call: TRBJ2-3; d_call: -; clone_size: -; v_call: TRBV7-9; cdr3_aa: CASSFRVTDTQYF; cdr3_nt: TGTGCCAGCAGCTTTAGAGTCACAGATACGCAGTATTTT
j_call: TRBJ1-1; d_call: -; clone_size: -; v_call: TRBV20-1; cdr3_aa: CSALLVTEAFF; cdr3_nt: TGCAGTGCCCTTCTCGTGACTGAAGCTTTCTTT
j_call: TRBJ1-2; d_call: TRBD1; clone_size: -; v_call: TRBV4-1; cdr3_aa: CASSRKAGQDHTDTF; cdr3_nt: TGCGCCAGCAGTCGCAAGGCGGGACAGGACCACACTGACACCTTC
j_call: TRBJ1-1; d_call: -; clone_size: -; v_call: TRBV6-1; cdr3_aa: CASRKTPTEAFF; cdr3_nt: TGTGCCAGCAGGAAGACCCCCACTGAAGCTTTCTTT
j_call: TRBJ1-6; d_call: TRBD1; clone_size: -; v_call: TRBV5-8; cdr3_aa: CASSLWSQGNSPLHF; cdr3_nt: TGTGCCAGCAGCTTGTGGTCACAGGGGAATTCACCCCTCCACTTT
j_call: TRBJ1-1; d_call: -; clone_size: -; v_call: TRBV7-2; cdr3_aa: CASSLGGIGTEAFF; cdr3_nt: TGTGCCAGCAGCTTGGGGGGGATCGGCACTGAAGCTTTCTTT
j_call: TRBJ2-1; d_call: -; clone_size: -; v_call: TRBV4-1; cdr3_aa: CASSQVGLGHLTSYNEQFF; cdr3_nt: TGCGCCAGCAGCCAAGTGGGTTTGGGACACCTGACCTCCTACAATGAGCAGTTCTTC
j_call: TRBJ2-7; d_call: TRBD1; clone_size: -; v_call: TRBV9; cdr3_aa: CASSPGPSRDRGHEQYF; cdr3_nt: TGTGCCAGCAGCCCGGGCCCTAGCCGGGACAGGGGGCACGAGCAGTACTTC
j_call: TRBJ2-7; d_call: -; clone_size: -; v_call: TRBV6-1; cdr3_aa: CASSEATQALYEQYF; cdr3_nt: TGTGCCAGCAGTGAAGCGACACAGGCCCTCTACGAGCAGTACTTC
j_call: TRBJ2-7; d_call: TRBD1; clone_size: -; v_call: TRBV28; cdr3_aa: CASTRPTGVEQYF; cdr3_nt: TGTGCCAGCACCCGCCCGACAGGGGTCGAGCAGTACTTC
j_call: TRBJ1-1; d_call: -; clone_size: -; v_call: TRBV2; cdr3_aa: CASSRQGGVLTEAFF; cdr3_nt: TGTGCCAGCAGTAGGCAGGGTGGAGTATTAACTGAAGCTTTCTTT
j_call: TRBJ1-2; d_call: TRBD1; clone_size: -; v_call: TRBV10-3; cdr3_aa: CAISGGTGDYGYTF; cdr3_nt: TGTGCCATCAGTGGGGGGACAGGGGACTATGGCTACACCTTC
j_call: TRBJ2-1; d_call: -; clone_size: -; v_call: TRBV4-3; cdr3_aa: CASSLLGNNHEQFF; cdr3_nt: TGCGCCAGCAGCCTTTTGGGCAACAATCATGAGCAGTTCTTC
j_call: TRBJ1-5; d_call: -; clone_size: -; v_call: TRBV29-1; cdr3_aa: CSVEEGGVEGSDQPQHF; cdr3_nt: TGCAGCGTCGAAGAGGGGGGGGTCGAGGGATCGGATCAGCCCCAGCATTTT
j_call: TRBJ2-7; d_call: -; clone_size: once; v_call: TRBV6-6; cdr3_aa: CASSPTAVFSYEQYF; cdr3_nt: TGTGCCAGCAGTCCCACAGCGGTCTTCTCCTACGAGCAGTACTTC
j_call: TRBJ2-7; d_call: TRBD1; clone_size: -; v_call: TRBV7-2; cdr3_aa: CASSLRRTGVGYEQYF; cdr3_nt: TGTGCCAGCAGCTTAAGGAGGACAGGGGTCGGGTACGAGCAGTACTTC
j_call: TRBJ1-5; d_call: -; clone_size: -; v_call: TRBV19; cdr3_aa: CASSIVKGMNQPQHF; cdr3_nt: TGTGCCAGTAGTATAGTAAAGGGGATGAATCAGCCCCAGCATTTT
j_call: TRBJ1-6; d_call: TRBD1; clone_size: -; v_call: TRBV2; cdr3_aa: CASRRTGGGSPLHF; cdr3_nt: TGTGCCAGCAGGAGGACAGGAGGGGGTTCACCCCTCCACTTT
j_call: TRBJ1-5; d_call: -; clone_size: -; v_call: TRBV23-1; cdr3_aa: CASPKPAGEPQHF; cdr3_nt: TGCGCCAGCCCTAAACCCGCAGGGGAGCCCCAGCATTTT
j_call: TRBJ1-2; d_call: -; clone_size: -; v_call: TRBV11-2; cdr3_aa: CASSLGTAATYGYTF; cdr3_nt: TGTGCCAGCAGCTTAGGTACAGCCGCCACCTATGGCTACACCTTC
j_call: TRBJ2-7; d_call: -; clone_size: few; v_call: TRBV5-4; cdr3_aa: CASSLGDEQYF; cdr3_nt: TGTGCCAGCTCCCTTGGTGACGAGCAGTACTTC
j_call: TRBJ1-4; d_call: -; clone_size: once; v_call: TRBV7-8; cdr3_aa: CASSPARVSTNEKLFF; cdr3_nt: TGTGCCAGCAGTCCGGCCCGGGTCTCAACTAATGAAAAACTGTTTTTT
j_call: TRBJ2-1; d_call: TRBD2; clone_size: once; v_call: TRBV6-6; cdr3_aa: CASSHQVAGPYNEQFF; cdr3_nt: TGTGCCAGCAGCCACCAGGTAGCGGGGCCTTACAATGAGCAGTTCTTC
j_call: TRBJ2-2; d_call: TRBD1; clone_size: -; v_call: TRBV29-1; cdr3_aa: CSVRTGMGELFF; cdr3_nt: TGCAGCGTGCGGACAGGGATGGGGGAGCTGTTTTTT
j_call: TRBJ1-1; d_call: -; clone_size: -; v_call: TRBV15; cdr3_aa: CATNKPQTLRKEAFF; cdr3_nt: TGTGCCACCAACAAACCTCAGACACTACGGAAGGAAGCTTTCTTT